What follows are 18 T cell receptor beta chains derived from one specimen sequenced in a study of OX40 agonist ivuxolimab in advanced cancers. Profiled with immunoSEQ multiplex PCR; TCRdb holds only in-frame clones, not every one. The sample lists under 25,000 clones, roughly 89% occurring once. The material was CD4+ or CD8+ T cells sorted from blood, obtained in a trial of the OX40 agonist ivuxolimab. The receptors were sampled from an adult with an advanced solid tumor such as melanoma, head and neck, liver or kidney cancer.

The genes are TRBV2 and TRBJ2-6; D call uncertain. This CDR3 spans 13 amino acids. Between the trimmed V and J ends, which lost 6 bases and 2 bases, there was a span of 5 bases. CDR1 is SNHLY and CDR2 is FYNNEI in the germline V gene. The CDR3, as DNA: TGTGCCAGCAGCGACACTGGGGCCAACGTCCTGACTTTC. The encoded protein is CASSDTGANVLTF.

This clone was counted a single time. This chain uses TRBV5-6 with TRBJ2-2; no clear D. The CDR3 is 14 amino acids. Germline CDR1 reads SGHDT; CDR2 reads YYEEEE. The V gene lost 6 bases and the J gene lost 6 bases, with 15 bases spanning the gap. CDR3 nucleotides: TGTGCCAGCACCCTGTGGATTAACGCCGGGGAGCTGTTTTTT. Translation: CASTLWINAGELFF.

This chain joins TRBV7-3 and TRBJ2-1; a possible D gene is TRBD2 (6 bases). The CDR3 extends over 14 amino acids. Germline loops: CDR1 SGHTA, CDR2 FQGTGA. The V gene lost 5 bases and the J gene lost 0 bases, with 8 bases spanning the gap. This CDR3 is CASSMTSSYNEQFF. The CDR3, as DNA: TGTGCCAGCAGCATGACTAGCTCCTACAATGAGCAGTTCTTC.

Only a few counts were recorded for this clone. This rearrangement joins TRBV9 to TRBJ1-2; 11 bases match TRBD1. The V and J ends lost 0 bases and 5 bases, in that order; junction bases with no gene match: 12. The germline V gene encodes CDR1 SGDLS and CDR2 YYNGEE. The CDR3 is 18 amino acids. The chain's CDR3 is CASSVVVGAGQGEYGYTF. CDR3 in DNA: TGTGCCAGCAGCGTAGTAGTCGGGGCGGGACAGGGGGAATATGGCTACACCTTC. The full variable domain, completed using reference TRBV9 and TRBJ1-2, is DSGVTQTPKHLITATGQRVTLRCSPRSGDLSVYWYQQSLDQGLQFLIQYYNGEERAKGNILERFSAQQFPDLHSELNLSSLELGDSALYFCASSVVVGAGQGEYGYTFGSGTRLTVV.

A remark on this clone: At one end, the junction sequence differs from germline, possibly due to a read error. This chain links TRBV7-7 with TRBJ1-5; D remains unclear. The CDR3 contains 13 residues. CDR1 is SSHAT, CDR2 FNYEAQ, per germline (reference sequence). The CDR3 nucleotides read TGTGCTAGCAGCTTAACGGCTAATCAGCCCCAGCATTTT. Translating gives CASSLTANQPQHF. The full variable domain, rest sourced from reference TRBV7-7 and TRBJ1-5, is GAGVSQSPRYKVTKRGQDVTLRCDPISSHATLYWYQQALGQGPEFLTYFNYEAQPDKSGLPSDRFSAERPEGSISTLTIQRTEQRDSAMYRCASSLTANQPQHFGDGTRLSIL.

The J gene is TRBJ2-7, the V gene TRBV27; D not resolved. This CDR3 has 14 residues. Germline CDR1 reads MNHEY; CDR2 reads SMNVEV (reference sequence). Trimming took off 6 bases at V and 2 bases at J, with 14 bases between the two ends. In DNA, the CDR3 is TGTGCCAGCAGGACCCGGCAGGCCGCCTACGAGCAGTACTTC. It encodes CASRTRQAAYEQYF.

The chain couples TRBV5-6 to TRBJ2-7; TRBD1 is a possible D gene (5 bases). Trimming removed 3 bases from V and 5 bases from J, with 21 bases in between. Germline lookup yields CDR1 SGHDT and CDR2 YYEEEE. CDR3 length equals 16 residues. CDR3 DNA sequence: TGTGCCAGCAGCTCCACCACGGACAAGGCCGAGAACGAGCAGTACTTC. Protein product: CASSSTTDKAENEQYF.

The V call is TRBV2, the J call TRBJ1-1; D is ambiguous. This CDR3 has 14 amino acids. Germline lookup yields CDR1 SNHLY and CDR2 FYNNEI. V was cut by 6 bases and J by 1 base, with 12 bases left in between. The CDR3 region is CASRPDSTNTEAFF. The CDR3 coding sequence is TGTGCCAGCAGACCGGACTCGACGAACACTGAAGCTTTCTTT.

DNA for the CDR3: TGTGCCAGCAGCCCCACCCGGGGTACGGATGAGCAGTTCTTC. It codes for CASSPTRGTDEQFF. The rearrangement joins TRBV6-4 to TRBJ2-1; a possible D gene is TRBD2 (5 bases). Germline V gene sequence: CDR1 MRHNA, CDR2 SNTAGT. CDR3 length: 14 residues. V lost 6 bases and J lost 8, with 17 bases in between.

The chain uses TRBV28 and TRBJ2-2; weak D call: TRBD2 (5 bases). The V gene's germline CDR1 is MDHEN and CDR2 SYDVKM. The CDR3 is 12 residues long. Trimming removed 7 bases from V and 5 bases from J, with 8 bases in between. This CDR3 reads CASIRGTGELFF. The CDR3, as DNA: TGTGCCAGCATACGGGGAACCGGGGAGCTGTTTTTT.

The rearrangement uses TRBV19 and TRBJ2-5; TRBD1 matches 9 bases. The end of the DNA fits TRBJ2-7 better, so the J call may be wrong. This CDR3 has 14 residues. Germline CDR1 is LNHDA and CDR2 is SQIVND (reference sequence). The CDR3: CASSIGQGNYEQYF. Written as DNA, the CDR3 is TGTGCCAGTAGTATTGGACAGGGGAACTACGAGCAGTACTTC.

The rearrangement joins TRBV30 to TRBJ1-1; no definite D call. CDR1 is GTSNPN and CDR2 is SVGIG in the germline V gene (reference sequence). V lost 0 bases, J lost 1 base, and 15 bases lay in between. The CDR3 covers 16 residues. CDR3 sequence (DNA): TGTGCCTGGAGTGTATGGGGAAGTCAGGCGAACACTGAAGCTTTCTTT. This sequence encodes CAWSVWGSQANTEAFF.

V usage is TRBV7-3 and J usage is TRBJ2-1; D not certain. The V gene's germline CDR1 is SGHTA and CDR2 FQGTGA. V lost 5 bases, J lost 4 bases, and 15 bases lay in between. CDR3 length equals 15 residues. CDR3 sequence: CASSHRGGVYNEQFF. In DNA form, the CDR3 reads TGTGCCAGCAGCCACAGAGGTGGTGTATACAATGAGCAGTTCTTC.

In its sample, this clone was seen once. CDR3 in DNA: TGTGCCAGCTCACCACCGGACAGGGCCTATGGCTACACCTTC. Its translation: CASSPPDRAYGYTF. The chain is built from TRBV18 and TRBJ1-2; 8 nucleotides match TRBD1. The CDR3 runs to 14 residues. The germline V gene encodes CDR1 KGHSH and CDR2 LQKENI. With 0 bases clipped from V and 4 bases from J, the junction kept 1 base outside the gene matches. Full variable domain (missing parts from reference TRBV18 and TRBJ1-2): NAGVMQNPRHLVRRRGQEARLRCSPMKGHSHVYWYRQLPEEGLKFMVYLQKENIIDESGMPKERFSAEFPKEGPSILRIQQVVRGDSAAYFCASSPPDRAYGYTFGSGTRLTVV.

The V and J genes are TRBV30 and TRBJ2-2; 9 bases align to TRBD2. The CDR3 is 15 residues long. The V and J ends lost 3 bases and 1 base, in that order; junction bases with no gene match: 3. Germline V gene data show CDR1 as GTSNPN and CDR2 as SVGIG (reference sequence). The chain's CDR3 is CAWSEAGGNTGELFF. CDR3 bases: TGTGCCTGGAGCGAAGCGGGAGGGAACACCGGGGAGCTGTTTTTT.

This clone was seen more than once but under ten times. The chain joins TRBV10-3 to TRBJ1-5; TRBD1 is a possible D gene (5 bases). Germline CDR1 is ENHRY and CDR2 is SYGVKD. The V and J ends lost 2 bases and 6 bases respectively, with 8 bases between them. This CDR3 is 13 amino acids long. The chain's CDR3 is CAISEGARQPQHF. The CDR3 DNA follows: TGTGCCATCAGTGAGGGGGCGCGTCAGCCCCAGCATTTT.

This clone was seen only once. An end of the junction differs from the germline gene, which may be a read error. The chain joins TRBV29-1 to TRBJ2-7; D uncertain. The CDR3 covers 10 residues. The germline V gene has CDR1 SQVTM and CDR2 ANQGSEA. The CDR3 DNA is TGCAGCGCCTTCTCCTCCGAGCAGTACTTC. Amino acids: CSAFSSEQYF.

V is TRBV7-2 and J is TRBJ2-7, with 7 bases lining up with TRBD2. This CDR3 spans 13 amino acids. Trimming cost V 3 bases and J 5 bases; bases outside gene matches: 4. Germline-derived CDR1 and CDR2 are SGHTA and FQGNSA. The DNA of the CDR3 is TGTGCCAGCAGCTTCTGGGGAGGGCACGAGCAGTACTTC. This codes for CASSFWGGHEQYF.